This entry features one T cell receptor (beta chain) sequence. CDR3 length: 14 residues. Germline CDR1 and CDR2: MNHEY and SVGAGI. V dropped 5 bases and J dropped 4; count of bases not matched to a gene: 5. Stated time point: time of PML onset. JC virus DNA in cerebrospinal fluid confirmed the PML diagnosis. T3 refers to blood collected at the onset of PML. The data stem from a study of multiple sclerosis patients with progressive multifocal leukoencephalopathy. This was a survey-level run. TCRdb's table, derived via immunoSEQ multiplex PCR, lists solely in-frame clones and lacks some. The sample yields approximately 31,000 clones, more than 75% seen once.

J is TRBJ1-1 and V is TRBV6-5; 9 positions match TRBD1. The source material was PBMCs, sampled from a patient treated with natalizumab. This TCR came from a human donor with progressive multifocal leukoencephalopathy. The CDR3 sequence: CASSVTGGATEAFF. The CDR3 coding sequence is TGTGCCAGCAGTGTGACAGGGGGGGCCACTGAAGCTTTCTTT.